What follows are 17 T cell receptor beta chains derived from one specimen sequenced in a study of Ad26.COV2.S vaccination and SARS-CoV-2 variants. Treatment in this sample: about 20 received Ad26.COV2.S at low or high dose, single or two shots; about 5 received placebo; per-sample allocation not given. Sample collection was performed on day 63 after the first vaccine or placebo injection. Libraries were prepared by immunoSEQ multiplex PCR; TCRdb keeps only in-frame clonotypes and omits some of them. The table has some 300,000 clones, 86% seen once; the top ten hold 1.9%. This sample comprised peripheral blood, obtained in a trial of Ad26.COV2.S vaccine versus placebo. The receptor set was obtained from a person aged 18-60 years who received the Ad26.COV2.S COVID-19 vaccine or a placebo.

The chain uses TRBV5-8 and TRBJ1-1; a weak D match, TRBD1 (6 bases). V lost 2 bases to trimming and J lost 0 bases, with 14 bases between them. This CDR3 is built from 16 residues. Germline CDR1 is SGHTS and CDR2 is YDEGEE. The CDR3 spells CASSLTVGTMNTEAFF. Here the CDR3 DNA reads TGTGCCAGCAGCTTAACAGTCGGGACAATGAACACTGAAGCTTTCTTT.

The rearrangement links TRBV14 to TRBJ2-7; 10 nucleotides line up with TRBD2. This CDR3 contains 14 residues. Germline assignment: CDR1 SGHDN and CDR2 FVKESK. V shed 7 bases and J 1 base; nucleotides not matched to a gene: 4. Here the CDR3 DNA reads TGTGCCAGCACCCTTAGCGGGGGGTCCTACGAGCAGTACTTC. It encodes CASTLSGGSYEQYF.

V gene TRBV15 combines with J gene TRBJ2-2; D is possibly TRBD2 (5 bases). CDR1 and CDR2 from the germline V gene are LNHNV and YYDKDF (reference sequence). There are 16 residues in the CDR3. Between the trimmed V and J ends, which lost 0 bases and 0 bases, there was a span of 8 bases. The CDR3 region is CATSRDRGPNTGELFF. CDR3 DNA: TGTGCCACCAGCAGAGATCGAGGGCCGAACACCGGGGAGCTGTTTTTT.

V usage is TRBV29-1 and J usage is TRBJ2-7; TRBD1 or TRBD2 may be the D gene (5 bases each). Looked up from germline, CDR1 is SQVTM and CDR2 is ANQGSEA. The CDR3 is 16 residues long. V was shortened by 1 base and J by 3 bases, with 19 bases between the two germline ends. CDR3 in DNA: TGCAGCGTTGAAGCCGGGACCGGACTTCTCGGCTACGAGCAGTACTTC. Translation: CSVEAGTGLLGYEQYF.

The CDR3 protein is CASSQDGRSNQPQHF. Here the CDR3 DNA reads TGCGCCAGCAGCCAAGATGGGAGAAGCAATCAGCCCCAGCATTTT. The chain carries TRBV4-3 and TRBJ1-5; D is undetermined. CDR3 length equals 15 residues. V lost 0 bases and J lost 1, with 7 bases in between. Germline CDR1 LGHNA, CDR2 YSLEER.

The CDR3 bases are TGTGCCAGCAGCTCAGCTTATCGTAACACTGAAGCTTTCTTT. This encodes CASSSAYRNTEAFF. The rearrangement links TRBV5-4 to TRBJ1-1, with D unresolved. V lost 3 bases and J 2 bases, leaving 11 bases between the germline ends. CDR1 SGHNT and CDR2 YYREEE come from the germline V gene (reference sequence). The CDR3 is made up of 14 amino acids.

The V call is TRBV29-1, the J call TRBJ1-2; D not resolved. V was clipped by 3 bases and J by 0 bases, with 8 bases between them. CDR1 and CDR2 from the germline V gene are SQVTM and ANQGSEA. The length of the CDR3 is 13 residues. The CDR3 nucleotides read TGCAGCGTTGATCCGTTGGCTAACTATGGCTACACCTTC. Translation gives CSVDPLANYGYTF.

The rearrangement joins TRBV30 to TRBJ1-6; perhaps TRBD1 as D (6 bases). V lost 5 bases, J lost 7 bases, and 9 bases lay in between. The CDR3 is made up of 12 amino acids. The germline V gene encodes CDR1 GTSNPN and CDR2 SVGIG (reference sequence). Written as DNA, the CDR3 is TGTGCCTGGCAAGACAGGAATTCACCCCTCCACTTT. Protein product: CAWQDRNSPLHF.

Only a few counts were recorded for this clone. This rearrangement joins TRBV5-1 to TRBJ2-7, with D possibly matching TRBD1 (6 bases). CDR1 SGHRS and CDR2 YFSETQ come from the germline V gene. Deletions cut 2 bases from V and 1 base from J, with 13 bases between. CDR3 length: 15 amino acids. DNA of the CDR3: TGCGCCAGCAGCTTACAGGGTCGAAGATCCTACGAGCAGTACTTC. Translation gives CASSLQGRRSYEQYF.

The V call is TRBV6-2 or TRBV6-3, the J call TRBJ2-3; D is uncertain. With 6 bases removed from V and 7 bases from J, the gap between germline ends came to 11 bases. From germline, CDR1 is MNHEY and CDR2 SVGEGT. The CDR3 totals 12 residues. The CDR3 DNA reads TGTGCCAGCAGCTCCAGCGCGCATACGCAGTATTTT. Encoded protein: CASSSSAHTQYF.

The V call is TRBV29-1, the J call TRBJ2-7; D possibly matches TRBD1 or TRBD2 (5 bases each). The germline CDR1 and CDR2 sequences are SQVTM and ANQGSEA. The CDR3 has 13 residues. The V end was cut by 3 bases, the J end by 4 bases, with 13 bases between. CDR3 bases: TGCAGCGTTGATGAGGGGAAGGGATACGAGCAGTACTTC. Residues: CSVDEGKGYEQYF.

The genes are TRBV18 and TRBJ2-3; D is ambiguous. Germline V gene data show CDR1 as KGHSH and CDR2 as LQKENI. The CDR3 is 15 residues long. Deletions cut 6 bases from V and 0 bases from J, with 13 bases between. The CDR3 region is CASSPQGRSTDTQYF. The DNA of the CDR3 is TGTGCCAGCTCCCCCCAAGGCAGGAGCACAGATACGCAGTATTTT.

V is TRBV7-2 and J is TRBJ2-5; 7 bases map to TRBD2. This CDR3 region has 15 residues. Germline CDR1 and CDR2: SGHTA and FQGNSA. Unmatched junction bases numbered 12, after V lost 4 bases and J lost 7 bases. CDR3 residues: CASSSGSGPRGTQYF. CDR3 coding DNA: TGTGCCAGCAGCTCGGGTAGCGGGCCTCGGGGGACCCAGTACTTC.

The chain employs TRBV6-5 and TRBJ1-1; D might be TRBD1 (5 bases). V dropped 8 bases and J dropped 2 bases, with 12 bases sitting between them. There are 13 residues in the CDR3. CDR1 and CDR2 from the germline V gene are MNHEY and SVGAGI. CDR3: CASHEGVNTEAFF. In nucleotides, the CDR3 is TGTGCCAGCCACGAAGGGGTAAACACTGAAGCTTTCTTT.

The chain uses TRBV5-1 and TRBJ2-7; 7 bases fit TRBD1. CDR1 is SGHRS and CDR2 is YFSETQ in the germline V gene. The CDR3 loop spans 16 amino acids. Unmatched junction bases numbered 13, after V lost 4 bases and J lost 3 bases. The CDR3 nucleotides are TGCGCCAGCAGCCCAGACCCGGGACAGACCCTCTACGAGCAGTACTTC. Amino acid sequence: CASSPDPGQTLYEQYF.

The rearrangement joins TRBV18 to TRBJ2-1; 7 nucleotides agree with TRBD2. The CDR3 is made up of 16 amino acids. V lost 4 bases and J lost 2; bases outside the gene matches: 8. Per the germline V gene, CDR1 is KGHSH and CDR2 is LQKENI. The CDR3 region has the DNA TGTGCCAGCTCACATTCTACTGCGGGGGCCTACAATGAGCAGTTCTTC. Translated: CASSHSTAGAYNEQFF.

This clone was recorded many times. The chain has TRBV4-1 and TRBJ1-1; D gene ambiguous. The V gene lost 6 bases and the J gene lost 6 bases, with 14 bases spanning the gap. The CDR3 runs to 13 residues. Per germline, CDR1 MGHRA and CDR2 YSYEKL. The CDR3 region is CASRRPTDPEAFF. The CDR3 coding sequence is TGCGCCAGCAGACGACCTACAGACCCTGAAGCTTTCTTT.